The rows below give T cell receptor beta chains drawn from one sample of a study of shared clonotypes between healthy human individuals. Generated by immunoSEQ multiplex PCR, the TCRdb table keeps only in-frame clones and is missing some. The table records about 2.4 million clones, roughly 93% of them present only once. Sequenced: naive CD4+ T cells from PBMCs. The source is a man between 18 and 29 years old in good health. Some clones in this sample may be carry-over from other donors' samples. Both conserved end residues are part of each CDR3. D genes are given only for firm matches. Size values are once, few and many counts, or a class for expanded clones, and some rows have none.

cdr3_nt: TGTGCCAGCAGCCAGACAGGGTCAGGAGGGGAAAAACTGTTTTTT
cdr3_aa: CASSQTGSGGEKLFF
clone_size: -
j_call: TRBJ1-4
d_call: TRBD1
v_call: TRBV28

cdr3_nt: TGCAGTGCGGGGACGGGGGTTGAAGCTTTCTTT
cdr3_aa: CSAGTGVEAFF
clone_size: few
j_call: TRBJ1-1
d_call: -
v_call: TRBV20-1

cdr3_nt: TGCGCCAGCAGCCAAGGAAGACTAGCGGGCGGAGATACGCAGTATTTT
cdr3_aa: CASSQGRLAGGDTQYF
clone_size: -
j_call: TRBJ2-3
d_call: TRBD2
v_call: TRBV4-3

cdr3_nt: TGTGCCAGCCTCTTGTCCTCCTACAATGAGCAGTTCTTC
cdr3_aa: CASLLSSYNEQFF
clone_size: -
j_call: TRBJ2-1
d_call: -
v_call: TRBV7-2

cdr3_nt: TGCGCCAGCAGCTCGACTAGCGGGAGGGCCTCAGAGACCCAGTACTTC
cdr3_aa: CASSSTSGRASETQYF
clone_size: -
j_call: TRBJ2-5
d_call: TRBD2
v_call: TRBV10-2

cdr3_nt: TGTGCCAGCTCAAGAGGACTAGAACCGCAGTATTTT
cdr3_aa: CASSRGLEPQYF
clone_size: -
j_call: TRBJ2-3
d_call: TRBD2
v_call: TRBV18

cdr3_nt: TGCAGCGTCAGCCCCGGCACAGATACGCAGTATTTT
cdr3_aa: CSVSPGTDTQYF
clone_size: -
j_call: TRBJ2-3
d_call: -
v_call: TRBV29-1

cdr3_nt: TGTGCCAGCAGCTTAACAGAGGGCTATGGCTACACCTTC
cdr3_aa: CASSLTEGYGYTF
clone_size: few
j_call: TRBJ1-2
d_call: -
v_call: TRBV7-2

cdr3_nt: TGTGCCAGCAGTTTATTATTCGGACAGGGGAATTACGAGCAGTACTTC
cdr3_aa: CASSLLFGQGNYEQYF
clone_size: -
j_call: TRBJ2-7
d_call: TRBD1
v_call: TRBV28

cdr3_nt: TGTGCCTGGAACCCGGACAGGGGTATCTACGAGCAGTACTTC
cdr3_aa: CAWNPDRGIYEQYF
clone_size: -
j_call: TRBJ2-7
d_call: TRBD1
v_call: TRBV30

cdr3_nt: TGTGCCAGCAGTCGGCAGGGGGGATCCTACGAGCAGTACTTC
cdr3_aa: CASSRQGGSYEQYF
clone_size: -
j_call: TRBJ2-7
d_call: -
v_call: TRBV5-4

cdr3_nt: TGTGCCAGCAGCTTTACAGGGACGGGGGAGCAGTACTTC
cdr3_aa: CASSFTGTGEQYF
clone_size: -
j_call: TRBJ2-7
d_call: -
v_call: TRBV11-1

cdr3_nt: TGTGCCTGGAGTGTAAGCGGGAGGTCCTACGAGCAGTACTTC
cdr3_aa: CAWSVSGRSYEQYF
clone_size: -
j_call: TRBJ2-7
d_call: TRBD2
v_call: TRBV30

cdr3_nt: TGTGCCAGCAGTTACTCGCGCCCTAGTACAGATACGCAGTATTTT
cdr3_aa: CASSYSRPSTDTQYF
clone_size: -
j_call: TRBJ2-3
d_call: -
v_call: TRBV6-5

cdr3_nt: TGTGCCAGCGGTCAAGGTAGCACAGATACGCAGTATTTT
cdr3_aa: CASGQGSTDTQYF
clone_size: -
j_call: TRBJ2-3
d_call: -
v_call: TRBV6-4

cdr3_nt: TGTGCCAGCAGCCGAGGACTGCAAGAGACCCAGTACTTC
cdr3_aa: CASSRGLQETQYF
clone_size: -
j_call: TRBJ2-5
d_call: -
v_call: TRBV14

cdr3_nt: TGTGCCAGCAGCTTGTACGGATACAATGAGCAGTTCTTC
cdr3_aa: CASSLYGYNEQFF
clone_size: -
j_call: TRBJ2-1
d_call: -
v_call: TRBV5-6

cdr3_nt: TGTGCCAGTAGTATAGATTGGGGAGGGGAGACCCAGTACTTC
cdr3_aa: CASSIDWGGETQYF
clone_size: -
j_call: TRBJ2-5
d_call: TRBD2
v_call: TRBV19

cdr3_nt: TGTGCCAGCAGTGTGTTAGCAGCAGATACGCAGTATTTT
cdr3_aa: CASSVLAADTQYF
clone_size: -
j_call: TRBJ2-3
d_call: -
v_call: TRBV6-5

cdr3_nt: TGTGCCAGCAGCGTGGGTATAGGGTGGGGAAGAGCTTTCTTT
cdr3_aa: CASSVGIGWGRAFF
clone_size: -
j_call: TRBJ1-1
d_call: -
v_call: TRBV9

cdr3_nt: TGTGCCAGCAGTGAAGTGGTTTTCGGGGGGGCGAGGGAGACCCAGTACTTC
cdr3_aa: CASSEVVFGGARETQYF
clone_size: -
j_call: TRBJ2-5
d_call: TRBD2
v_call: TRBV6-1

cdr3_nt: TGTGCCAGCAGCCAATTTGCTCAGGGGGCAGAAGCTTTCTTT
cdr3_aa: CASSQFAQGAEAFF
clone_size: -
j_call: TRBJ1-1
d_call: TRBD1
v_call: TRBV16

cdr3_nt: TGTGCCAGCAGTCAATTTGACAGTAGCTCCTACGAGCAGTACTTC
cdr3_aa: CASSQFDSSSYEQYF
clone_size: -
j_call: TRBJ2-7
d_call: -
v_call: TRBV6-6

cdr3_nt: TGTGCCAGCAGACTAGGACCCGGTAATGGAAACACCATATATTTT
cdr3_aa: CASRLGPGNGNTIYF
clone_size: -
j_call: TRBJ1-3
d_call: -
v_call: TRBV6-6

cdr3_nt: TGTGCCAGCAGCGTAGGGGCCGTGAACACCGGGGAGCTGTTTTTT
cdr3_aa: CASSVGAVNTGELFF
clone_size: -
j_call: TRBJ2-2
d_call: -
v_call: TRBV9

cdr3_nt: TGTGCCAGCAGCTTAGAGGGTTCAGGTGGCTACACCTTC
cdr3_aa: CASSLEGSGGYTF
clone_size: -
j_call: TRBJ1-2
d_call: -
v_call: TRBV11-2

cdr3_nt: TGTGCCAGCACGGGGGTGGGGGCCCCCCTTCGCGAGCAGTACTTC
cdr3_aa: CASTGVGAPLREQYF
clone_size: once
j_call: TRBJ2-7
d_call: -
v_call: TRBV28

cdr3_nt: TGTGCCAGCAGCTTCAGGACAGGTCAGGATGAGCAGTTCTTC
cdr3_aa: CASSFRTGQDEQFF
clone_size: once
j_call: TRBJ2-1
d_call: TRBD1
v_call: TRBV7-9

cdr3_nt: TGTGCCAGCAGGAAACCTCGGGACATTTCCTACGAGCAGTACTTC
cdr3_aa: CASRKPRDISYEQYF
clone_size: -
j_call: TRBJ2-7
d_call: -
v_call: TRBV21-1

cdr3_nt: TGTGCCAGCAGCACTGGGGACTACAGAGCCACAGATACGCAGTATTTT
cdr3_aa: CASSTGDYRATDTQYF
clone_size: -
j_call: TRBJ2-3
d_call: TRBD2
v_call: TRBV5-4

cdr3_nt: TGCGCCAGCAGTACCCACCCTCGGGACAGGGCTTCCGAGCAGTACTTC
cdr3_aa: CASSTHPRDRASEQYF
clone_size: -
j_call: TRBJ2-7
d_call: TRBD1
v_call: TRBV5-1

cdr3_nt: TGTGCCACCAGCAGAGATGCAACTAATGAAAAACTGTTTTTT
cdr3_aa: CATSRDATNEKLFF
clone_size: -
j_call: TRBJ1-4
d_call: -
v_call: TRBV15

cdr3_nt: TGTGCCAGCAAGGGACACTTCGAAGAGACCCAGTACTTC
cdr3_aa: CASKGHFEETQYF
clone_size: -
j_call: TRBJ2-5
d_call: -
v_call: TRBV19

cdr3_nt: TGCGCCAGCAGCCAAGATCCGGATTCCTACAATGAGCAGTTCTTC
cdr3_aa: CASSQDPDSYNEQFF
clone_size: -
j_call: TRBJ2-1
d_call: -
v_call: TRBV4-1

cdr3_nt: TGTGCCAGCAGCTTAACTAGCGGGGGTGGGGATACGCAGTATTTT
cdr3_aa: CASSLTSGGGDTQYF
clone_size: once
j_call: TRBJ2-3
d_call: TRBD2
v_call: TRBV5-4

cdr3_nt: TGTGCCAGGCCGGGACTAGAGAGGAGCACAGATACGCAGTATTTT
cdr3_aa: CARPGLERSTDTQYF
clone_size: -
j_call: TRBJ2-3
d_call: TRBD2
v_call: TRBV28

cdr3_nt: TGTGCCAGCAGCCTTCGAGGCGGGGGCGCTGGCACTGAAGCTTTCTTT
cdr3_aa: CASSLRGGGAGTEAFF
clone_size: once
j_call: TRBJ1-1
d_call: -
v_call: TRBV7-6

cdr3_nt: TGCGCCAGCAGCCTCACAGGGGGTGATAGCAATCAGCCCCAGCATTTT
cdr3_aa: CASSLTGGDSNQPQHF
clone_size: -
j_call: TRBJ1-5
d_call: TRBD1
v_call: TRBV5-1

cdr3_nt: TGCGCCAGCAGCTCCCAAGCCCCTAGGGGGTATACCTACGAGCAGTACTTC
cdr3_aa: CASSSQAPRGYTYEQYF
clone_size: -
j_call: TRBJ2-7
d_call: -
v_call: TRBV5-1

cdr3_nt: TGCGCCAGCAGCCAAGAGACTAGCGGGAGGGCCACCGGGGAGCTGTTTTTT
cdr3_aa: CASSQETSGRATGELFF
clone_size: -
j_call: TRBJ2-2
d_call: TRBD2
v_call: TRBV4-1

cdr3_nt: TGTGCCACGTTGGGACAGGGATTAGGGGAGCTGTTTTTT
cdr3_aa: CATLGQGLGELFF
clone_size: -
j_call: TRBJ2-2
d_call: TRBD1
v_call: TRBV10-3

cdr3_nt: TGTGCCAGCAGCCCTACCCCGGGACGGGACTATGGCTACACCTTC
cdr3_aa: CASSPTPGRDYGYTF
clone_size: once
j_call: TRBJ1-2
d_call: -
v_call: TRBV5-5

cdr3_nt: TGTGCCAGCAGTTCGAGAGCGGGAGGGCAAGGGACAGATACGCAGTATTTT
cdr3_aa: CASSSRAGGQGTDTQYF
clone_size: -
j_call: TRBJ2-3
d_call: TRBD2
v_call: TRBV27

cdr3_nt: TGTGCCAGCAGTTTGAGAAGCGGGAGCGGGACAGATACGCAGTATTTT
cdr3_aa: CASSLRSGSGTDTQYF
clone_size: once
j_call: TRBJ2-3
d_call: TRBD2
v_call: TRBV28

cdr3_nt: TGCGCCAGCAGCTCCGGACAGACGAACACTGAAGCTTTCTTT
cdr3_aa: CASSSGQTNTEAFF
clone_size: -
j_call: TRBJ1-1
d_call: -
v_call: TRBV5-1

cdr3_nt: TGCAGCGTCGCCAACCCCGACAGGGGGAACACAGATACGCAGTATTTT
cdr3_aa: CSVANPDRGNTDTQYF
clone_size: -
j_call: TRBJ2-3
d_call: TRBD1
v_call: TRBV29-1

cdr3_nt: TGTGCCAGCAGCCTTAGGACAGGGGAATATGGCTACACCTTC
cdr3_aa: CASSLRTGEYGYTF
clone_size: -
j_call: TRBJ1-2
d_call: TRBD1
v_call: TRBV7-2

cdr3_nt: TGTGCCAGCAGCTCGGGACTAGCGGGAGAGGCAGATACGCAGTATTTT
cdr3_aa: CASSSGLAGEADTQYF
clone_size: -
j_call: TRBJ2-3
d_call: TRBD2
v_call: TRBV5-4

cdr3_nt: TGTGCCAGCAGCGTAGCTGGCAGATTCACAGATACGCAGTATTTT
cdr3_aa: CASSVAGRFTDTQYF
clone_size: -
j_call: TRBJ2-3
d_call: -
v_call: TRBV9

cdr3_nt: TGTGCCACCAGCAGAGAGACCGGGACAGGGAACACCGGGGAGCTGTTTTTT
cdr3_aa: CATSRETGTGNTGELFF
clone_size: -
j_call: TRBJ2-2
d_call: TRBD1
v_call: TRBV15

cdr3_nt: TGTGCCAGCAGCTCCACGACAGGCCGCTCTGGAAACACCATATATTTT
cdr3_aa: CASSSTTGRSGNTIYF
clone_size: -
j_call: TRBJ1-3
d_call: -
v_call: TRBV11-2

cdr3_nt: TGTGCCAGCAGCTCGGGGACTAGCGGGGAGTCCTACAATGAGCAGTTCTTC
cdr3_aa: CASSSGTSGESYNEQFF
clone_size: -
j_call: TRBJ2-1
d_call: TRBD2
v_call: TRBV7-2

cdr3_nt: TGCGCCAGCAGCCAAGAAGTCTGGACTAGCGGAGGGACCCAGTACTTC
cdr3_aa: CASSQEVWTSGGTQYF
clone_size: -
j_call: TRBJ2-5
d_call: TRBD2
v_call: TRBV4-1

cdr3_nt: TGTGCCAGCAGTTTTCTCCCGGGGGGCGGGCCCTACGAGCAGTACTTC
cdr3_aa: CASSFLPGGGPYEQYF
clone_size: once
j_call: TRBJ2-7
d_call: -
v_call: TRBV27

cdr3_nt: TGTGCCAGCAGCGTAGTTCAGGGTGGGGCCGGGGAGCTGTTTTTT
cdr3_aa: CASSVVQGGAGELFF
clone_size: once
j_call: TRBJ2-2
d_call: -
v_call: TRBV9

cdr3_nt: TGTGCCAGTACCCGACAGATCTCTGGAAACACCATATATTTT
cdr3_aa: CASTRQISGNTIYF
clone_size: -
j_call: TRBJ1-3
d_call: -
v_call: TRBV2

cdr3_nt: TGTGCCAGCGGTACTAGCGGATCCTACGAGCAGTACTTC
cdr3_aa: CASGTSGSYEQYF
clone_size: -
j_call: TRBJ2-7
d_call: TRBD2
v_call: TRBV2

cdr3_nt: TGTGCCAGCACCTCCCAGACTAGCGGGAGCACAGATACGCAGTATTTT
cdr3_aa: CASTSQTSGSTDTQYF
clone_size: -
j_call: TRBJ2-3
d_call: TRBD2
v_call: TRBV27